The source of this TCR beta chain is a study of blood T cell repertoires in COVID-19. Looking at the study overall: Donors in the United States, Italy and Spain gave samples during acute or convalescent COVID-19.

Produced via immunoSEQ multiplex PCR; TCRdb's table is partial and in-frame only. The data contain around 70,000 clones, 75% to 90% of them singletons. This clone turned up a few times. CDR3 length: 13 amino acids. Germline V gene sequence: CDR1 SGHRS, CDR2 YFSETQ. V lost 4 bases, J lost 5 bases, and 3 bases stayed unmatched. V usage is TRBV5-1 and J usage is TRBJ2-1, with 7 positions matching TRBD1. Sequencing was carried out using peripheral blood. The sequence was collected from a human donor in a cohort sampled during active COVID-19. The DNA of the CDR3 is TGCGCCAGCAGCCCGACAGGGAACAATGAGCAGTTCTTC. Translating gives CASSPTGNNEQFF.